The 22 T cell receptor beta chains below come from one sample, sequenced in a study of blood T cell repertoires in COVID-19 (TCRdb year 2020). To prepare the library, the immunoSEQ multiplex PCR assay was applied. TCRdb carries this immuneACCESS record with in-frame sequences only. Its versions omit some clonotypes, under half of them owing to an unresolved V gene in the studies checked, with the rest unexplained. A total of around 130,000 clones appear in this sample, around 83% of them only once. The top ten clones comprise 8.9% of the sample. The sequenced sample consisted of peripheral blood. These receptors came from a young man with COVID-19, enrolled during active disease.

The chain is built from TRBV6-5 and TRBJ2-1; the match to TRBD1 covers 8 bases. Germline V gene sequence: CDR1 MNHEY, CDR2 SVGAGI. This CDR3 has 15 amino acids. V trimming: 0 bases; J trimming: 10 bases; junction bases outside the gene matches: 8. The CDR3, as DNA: TGTGCCAGCAGTTACTCGGTCGGGACAGGCGGCGAGCAGTTCTTC. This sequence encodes CASSYSVGTGGEQFF.

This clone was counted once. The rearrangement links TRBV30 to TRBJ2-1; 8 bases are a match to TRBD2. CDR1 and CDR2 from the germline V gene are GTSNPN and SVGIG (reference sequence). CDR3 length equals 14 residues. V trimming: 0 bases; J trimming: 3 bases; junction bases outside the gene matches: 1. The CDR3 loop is CAWSVAGGYNEQFF. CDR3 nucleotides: TGTGCCTGGAGTGTTGCGGGAGGCTACAATGAGCAGTTCTTC. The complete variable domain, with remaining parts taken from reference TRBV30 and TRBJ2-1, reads SQTIHQWPATLVQPVGSPLSLECTVEGTSNPNLYWYRQAAGRGLQLLFYSVGIGQISSEVPQNLSASRPQDRQFILSSKKLLLSDSGFYLCAWSVAGGYNEQFFGPGTRLTVL.

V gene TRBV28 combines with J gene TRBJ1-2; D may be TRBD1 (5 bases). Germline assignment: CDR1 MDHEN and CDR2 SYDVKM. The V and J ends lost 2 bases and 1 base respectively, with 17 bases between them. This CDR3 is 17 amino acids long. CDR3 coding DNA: TGTGCCAGCAGTTTAGGGGGGGTCGGGCCTGGTAACTATGGCTACACCTTC. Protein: CASSLGGVGPGNYGYTF.

The CDR3 loop reads CAIGQGIENSPLHF. CDR3 nucleotides: TGTGCCATAGGACAGGGAATTGAAAATTCACCCCTCCACTTT. The chain couples TRBV10-3 to TRBJ1-6; 8 bases line up with TRBD1. The ends lost 9 bases at V and 7 bases at J; junction bases unmatched: 8. This CDR3 has 14 amino acids. CDR1 and CDR2 from the germline V gene are ENHRY and SYGVKD.

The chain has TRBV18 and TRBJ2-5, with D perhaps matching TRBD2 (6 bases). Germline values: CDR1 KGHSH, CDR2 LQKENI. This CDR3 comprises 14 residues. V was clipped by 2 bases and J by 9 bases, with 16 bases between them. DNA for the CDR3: TGTGCCAGCTCACCAGACGGCAGGGAGGCGGCCCAGTACTTC. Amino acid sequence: CASSPDGREAAQYF.

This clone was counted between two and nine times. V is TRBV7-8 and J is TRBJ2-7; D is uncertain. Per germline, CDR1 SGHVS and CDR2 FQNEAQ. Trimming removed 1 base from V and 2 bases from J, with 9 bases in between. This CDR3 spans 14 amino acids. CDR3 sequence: CASSLDTATYEQYF. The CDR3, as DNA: TGTGCCAGCAGCTTAGATACAGCAACCTACGAGCAGTACTTC. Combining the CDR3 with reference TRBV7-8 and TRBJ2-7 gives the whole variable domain GAGVSQSPRYKVAKRGQDVALRCDPISGHVSLFWYQQALGQGPEFLTYFQNEAQLDKSGLPSDRFFAERPEGSVSTLKIQRTQQEDSAVYLCASSLDTATYEQYFGPGTRLTVT.

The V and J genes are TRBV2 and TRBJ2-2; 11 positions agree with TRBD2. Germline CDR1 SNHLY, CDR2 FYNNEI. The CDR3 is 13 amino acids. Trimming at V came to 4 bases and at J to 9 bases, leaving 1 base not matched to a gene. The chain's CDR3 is CASSVAGGRELFF. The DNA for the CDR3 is TGTGCCAGCAGTGTAGCGGGAGGGCGGGAGCTGTTTTTT.

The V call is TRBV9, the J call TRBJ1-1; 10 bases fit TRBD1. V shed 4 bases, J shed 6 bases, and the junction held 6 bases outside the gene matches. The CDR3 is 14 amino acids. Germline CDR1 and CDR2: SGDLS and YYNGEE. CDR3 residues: CASSKRDRGSEAFF. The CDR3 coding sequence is TGTGCCAGCAGCAAACGGGACAGGGGCTCTGAAGCTTTCTTT. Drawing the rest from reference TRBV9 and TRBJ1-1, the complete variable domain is DSGVTQTPKHLITATGQRVTLRCSPRSGDLSVYWYQQSLDQGLQFLIQYYNGEERAKGNILERFSAQQFPDLHSELNLSSLELGDSALYFCASSKRDRGSEAFFGQGTRLTVV.

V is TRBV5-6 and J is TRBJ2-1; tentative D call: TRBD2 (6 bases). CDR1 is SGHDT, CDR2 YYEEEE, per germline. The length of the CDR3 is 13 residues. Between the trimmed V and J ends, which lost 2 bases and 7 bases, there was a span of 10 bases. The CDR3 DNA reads TGTGCCAGCAGCTTTGGCGGGATAAATGAGCAGTTCTTC. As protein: CASSFGGINEQFF.

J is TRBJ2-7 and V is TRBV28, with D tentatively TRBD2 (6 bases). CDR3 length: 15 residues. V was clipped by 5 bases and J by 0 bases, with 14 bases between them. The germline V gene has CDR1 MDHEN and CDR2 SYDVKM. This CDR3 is CASSTPSVNSYEQYF. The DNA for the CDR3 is TGTGCCAGCAGTACCCCTAGCGTAAACTCCTACGAGCAGTACTTC.

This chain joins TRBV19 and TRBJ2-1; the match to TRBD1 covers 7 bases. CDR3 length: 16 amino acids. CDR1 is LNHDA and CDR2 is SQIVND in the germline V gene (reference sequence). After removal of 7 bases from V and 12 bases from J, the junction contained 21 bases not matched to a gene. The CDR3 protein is CASTSSGTASLKGQFF. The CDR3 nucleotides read TGTGCCAGTACCTCTTCCGGGACAGCTTCCCTTAAGGGGCAGTTCTTC.

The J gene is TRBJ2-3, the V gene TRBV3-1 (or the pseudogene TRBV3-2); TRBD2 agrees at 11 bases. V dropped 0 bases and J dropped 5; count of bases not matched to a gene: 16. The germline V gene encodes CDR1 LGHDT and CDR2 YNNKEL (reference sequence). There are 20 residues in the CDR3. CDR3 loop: CASSQDHLGGSGRGGDTQYF. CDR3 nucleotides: TGTGCCAGCAGCCAAGATCACCTGGGGGGTAGCGGGAGGGGTGGAGATACGCAGTATTTT.

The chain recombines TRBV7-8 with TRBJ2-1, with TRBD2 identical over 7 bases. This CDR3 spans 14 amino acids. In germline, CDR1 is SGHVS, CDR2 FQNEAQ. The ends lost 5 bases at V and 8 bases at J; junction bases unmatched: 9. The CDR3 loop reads CASSPGTTDYEQFF. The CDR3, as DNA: TGTGCCAGCAGCCCCGGGACTACAGACTATGAGCAGTTCTTC.

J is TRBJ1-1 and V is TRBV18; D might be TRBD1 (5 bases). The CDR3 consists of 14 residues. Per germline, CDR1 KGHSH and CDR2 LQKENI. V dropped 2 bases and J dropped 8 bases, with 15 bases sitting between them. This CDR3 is CASSPAARTGEAFF. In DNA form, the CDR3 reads TGTGCCAGCTCACCAGCGGCCCGTACAGGAGAAGCTTTCTTT.

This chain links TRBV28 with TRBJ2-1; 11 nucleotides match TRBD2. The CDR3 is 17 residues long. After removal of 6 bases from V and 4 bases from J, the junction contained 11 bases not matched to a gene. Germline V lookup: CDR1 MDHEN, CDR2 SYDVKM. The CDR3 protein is CASRPGTGTSGYNEQFF. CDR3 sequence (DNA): TGTGCCAGCAGGCCCGGGACCGGGACTAGCGGATACAATGAGCAGTTCTTC.

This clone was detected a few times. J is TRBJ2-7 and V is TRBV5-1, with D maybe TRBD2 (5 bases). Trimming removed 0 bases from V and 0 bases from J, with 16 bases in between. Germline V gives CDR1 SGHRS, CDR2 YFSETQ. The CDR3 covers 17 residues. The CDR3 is CASSLAGSGAASYEQYF. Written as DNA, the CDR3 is TGCGCCAGCAGCTTGGCCGGGTCAGGAGCGGCCTCCTACGAGCAGTACTTC. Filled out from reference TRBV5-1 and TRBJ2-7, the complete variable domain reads KAGVTQTPRYLIKTRGQQVTLSCSPISGHRSVSWYQQTPGQGLQFLFEYFSETQRNKGNFPGRFSGRQFSNSRSEMNVSTLELGDSALYLCASSLAGSGAASYEQYFGPGTRLTVT.

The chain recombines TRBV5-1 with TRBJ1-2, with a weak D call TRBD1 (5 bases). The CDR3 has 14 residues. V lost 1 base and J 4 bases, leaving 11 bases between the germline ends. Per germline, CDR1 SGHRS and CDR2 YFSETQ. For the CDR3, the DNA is TGCGCCAGCAGCTTGAGTGGGCAGGGCTATGGCTACACCTTC. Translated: CASSLSGQGYGYTF.

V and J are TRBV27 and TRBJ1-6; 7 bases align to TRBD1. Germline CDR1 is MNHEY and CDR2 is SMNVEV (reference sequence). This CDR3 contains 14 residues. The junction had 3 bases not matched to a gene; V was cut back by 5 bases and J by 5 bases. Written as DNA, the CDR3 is TGTGCCAGCAGTCTCGGGACAGATAATTCACCCCTCCACTTT. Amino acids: CASSLGTDNSPLHF.

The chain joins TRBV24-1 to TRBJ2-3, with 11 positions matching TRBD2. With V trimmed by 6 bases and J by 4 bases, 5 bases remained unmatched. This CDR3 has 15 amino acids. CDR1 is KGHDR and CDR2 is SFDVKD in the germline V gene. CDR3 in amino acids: CATSTSGSGADTQYF. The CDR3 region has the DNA TGTGCCACCAGTACTAGCGGGAGTGGGGCAGATACGCAGTATTTT.

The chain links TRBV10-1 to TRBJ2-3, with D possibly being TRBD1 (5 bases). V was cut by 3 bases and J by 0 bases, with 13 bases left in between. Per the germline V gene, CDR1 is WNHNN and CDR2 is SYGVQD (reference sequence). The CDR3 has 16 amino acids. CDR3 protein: CASSDYTGTSTDTQYF. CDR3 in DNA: TGCGCCAGCAGTGACTACACAGGAACGAGCACAGATACGCAGTATTTT.

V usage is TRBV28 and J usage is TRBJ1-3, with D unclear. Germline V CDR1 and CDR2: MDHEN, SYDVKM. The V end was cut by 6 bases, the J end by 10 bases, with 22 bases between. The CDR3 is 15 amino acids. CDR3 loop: CASSLQKEIRWTIYF. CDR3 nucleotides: TGTGCCAGCAGCCTTCAAAAGGAGATTCGATGGACCATATATTTT.

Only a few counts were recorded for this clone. For the CDR3, the DNA is TGTGCCAGAGGGGGAGGGGATGAGACCCAGTACTTC. Protein sequence: CARGGGDETQYF. The V call is TRBV28, the J call TRBJ2-5; D may be TRBD2 (7 bases). Between the trimmed V and J ends, which lost 9 bases and 5 bases, there was a span of 13 bases. The CDR3 consists of 12 residues. Germline-derived CDR1 and CDR2 are MDHEN and SYDVKM.